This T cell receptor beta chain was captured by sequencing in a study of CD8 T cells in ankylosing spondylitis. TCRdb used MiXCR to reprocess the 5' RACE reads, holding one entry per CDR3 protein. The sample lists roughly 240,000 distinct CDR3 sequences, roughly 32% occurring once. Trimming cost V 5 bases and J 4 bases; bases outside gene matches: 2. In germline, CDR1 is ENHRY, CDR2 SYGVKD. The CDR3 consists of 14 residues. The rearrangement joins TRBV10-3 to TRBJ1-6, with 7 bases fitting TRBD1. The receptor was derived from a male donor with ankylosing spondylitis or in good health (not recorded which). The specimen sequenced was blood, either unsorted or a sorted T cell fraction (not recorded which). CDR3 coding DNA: TGTGCCATCAGTCCGGGACAGTATAATTCACCCCTCCACTTT. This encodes CAISPGQYNSPLHF.